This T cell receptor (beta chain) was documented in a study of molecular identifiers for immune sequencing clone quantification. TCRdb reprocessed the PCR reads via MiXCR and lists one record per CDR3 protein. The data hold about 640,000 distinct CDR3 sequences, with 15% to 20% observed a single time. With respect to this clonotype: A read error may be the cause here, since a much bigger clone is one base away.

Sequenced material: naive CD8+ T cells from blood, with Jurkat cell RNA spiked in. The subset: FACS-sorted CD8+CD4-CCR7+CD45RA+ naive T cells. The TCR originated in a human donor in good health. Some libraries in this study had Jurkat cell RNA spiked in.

For the CDR3, the DNA is TGTGCCGGCAGCTCTACTAGCAGATACGAGCAGTACTTC. This encodes CAGSSTSRYEQYF. This sequence joins TRBV7-9 and TRBJ2-7, with D perhaps matching TRBD2 (6 bases). The CDR3 sequence is 13 residues long. CDR1 and CDR2 (germline): SEHNR, FQNEAQ (reference sequence). The whole variable domain, remainder taken from reference TRBV7-9 and TRBJ2-7, is DTGVSQNPRHKITKRGQNVTFRCDPISEHNRLYWYRQTLGQGPEFLTYFQNEAQLEKSRLLSDRFSAERPKGSFSTLEIQRTEQGDSAMYLCAGSSTSRYEQYFGPGTRLTVT.